This record concerns one TCR beta chain sequence. Under the authors' procedure: The authors estimated nucleated cell counts from reference gene primer amplification. The table came from immunoSEQ multiplex PCR; TCRdb's copy has only in-frame clones and leaves some out. For V, J and clone size, that table is used; D and trimming come from the DNA. The sample comprises approximately 140,000 clones, approximately 80% of which are singletons, and less than 2.5% rests with the top ten. The data were taken from a study of blood T cell repertoires in COVID-19. Looked up from germline, CDR1 is KGHSH and CDR2 is LQKENI. V was pared by 1 base and J by 0 bases, with 9 bases between. This CDR3 spans 16 amino acids.

V and J are TRBV18 and TRBJ1-4, with D uncertain. This sequence was found in a man aged 65 to 79 with acute or convalescent COVID-19. Sequencing was carried out using peripheral blood. The CDR3 reads CASSPLGSATNEKLFF. The DNA of the CDR3 is TGTGCCAGCTCACCACTTGGGAGTGCAACTAATGAAAAACTGTTTTTT.